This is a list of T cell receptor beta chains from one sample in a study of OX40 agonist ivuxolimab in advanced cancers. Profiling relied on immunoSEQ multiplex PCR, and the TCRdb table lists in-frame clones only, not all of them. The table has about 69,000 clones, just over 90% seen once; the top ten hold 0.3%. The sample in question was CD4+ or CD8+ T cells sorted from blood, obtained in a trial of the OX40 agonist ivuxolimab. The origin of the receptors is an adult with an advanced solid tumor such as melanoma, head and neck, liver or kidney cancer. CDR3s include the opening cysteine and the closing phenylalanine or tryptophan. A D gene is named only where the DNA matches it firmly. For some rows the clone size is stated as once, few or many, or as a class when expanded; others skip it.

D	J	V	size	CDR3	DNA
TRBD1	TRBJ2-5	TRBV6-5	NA	CASSTYGQGASQYF	TGTGCCAGCAGTACCTATGGACAGGGGGCTTCCCAGTACTTC
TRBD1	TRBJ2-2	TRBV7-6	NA	CASSLGYRGTGELFF	TGTGCCAGCAGCTTAGGTTACAGGGGAACCGGGGAGCTGTTTTTT
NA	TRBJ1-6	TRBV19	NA	CASSRGQVDNSPLHF	TGTGCCAGTAGTAGAGGGCAAGTGGATAATTCACCCCTCCACTTT
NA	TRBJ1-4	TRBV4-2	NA	CASSQAPQPNEKLFF	TGTGCCAGCAGCCAAGCCCCCCAGCCTAATGAAAAACTGTTTTTT
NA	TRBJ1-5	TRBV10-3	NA	CAISEAGGPQPQHF	TGTGCCATCAGTGAGGCGGGGGGGCCTCAGCCCCAGCATTTT
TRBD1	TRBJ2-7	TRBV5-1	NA	CASSTGQGGREQYF	TGCGCCAGCAGCACAGGACAGGGAGGACGCGAGCAGTACTTC
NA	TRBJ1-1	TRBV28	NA	CASNSPGRTEAFF	TGTGCCAGCAATTCCCCAGGGAGGACTGAAGCTTTCTTT
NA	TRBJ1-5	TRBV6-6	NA	CASSNRGLNQPQHF	TGTGCCAGCTCGAATCGGGGCCTCAATCAGCCCCAGCATTTT
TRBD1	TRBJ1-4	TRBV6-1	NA	CASSGDRGGAEKLFF	TGTGCCAGCAGTGGAGACAGGGGCGGAGCTGAAAAACTGTTTTTT
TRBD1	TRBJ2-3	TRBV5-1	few	CASSLATGARTDTQYF	TGCGCCAGCAGCTTGGCTACAGGGGCTCGCACAGATACGCAGTATTTT
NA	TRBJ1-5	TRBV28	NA	CASSLYRDSNQPQHF	TGTGCCAGCAGTTTATACAGGGACAGCAATCAGCCCCAGCATTTT
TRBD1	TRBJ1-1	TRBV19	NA	CASRGDRLTEAFF	TGTGCCAGTAGGGGGGACAGGTTGACTGAAGCTTTCTTT
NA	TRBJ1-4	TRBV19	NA	CASSPKGVRSEKLFF	TGTGCCAGTAGTCCCAAGGGGGTAAGAAGTGAAAAACTGTTTTTT
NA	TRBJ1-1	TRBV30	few	CAWSGQRNTEAFF	TGTGCCTGGAGTGGTCAAAGGAACACTGAAGCTTTCTTT
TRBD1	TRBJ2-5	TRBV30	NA	CAWSGQGVETQYF	TGTGCCTGGAGTGGCCAGGGGGTCGAGACCCAGTACTTC
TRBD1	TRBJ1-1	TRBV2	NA	CASSEDRVRTEAFF	TGTGCCAGCAGCGAAGACAGGGTTCGAACTGAAGCTTTCTTT
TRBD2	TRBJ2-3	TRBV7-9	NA	CASSSGLAGETDTQYF	TGTGCCAGCAGCTCGGGACTAGCGGGAGAAACAGATACGCAGTATTTT
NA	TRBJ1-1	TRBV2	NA	CASRDYREGGNTEAFF	TGTGCCAGCAGGGATTACAGGGAAGGGGGGAACACTGAAGCTTTCTTT
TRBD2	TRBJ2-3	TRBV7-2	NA	CASSGLAVDTQYF	TGTGCCAGCAGCGGACTAGCGGTAGATACGCAGTATTTT
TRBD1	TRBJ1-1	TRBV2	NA	CASSATGEGGRAFF	TGTGCCAGCAGCGCGACAGGGGAGGGGGGGAGAGCTTTCTTT
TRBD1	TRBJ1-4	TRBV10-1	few	CASSPGQGSNEKLFF	TGCGCCAGCAGTCCCGGACAGGGGAGCAATGAAAAACTGTTTTTT
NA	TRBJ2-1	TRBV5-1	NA	CASSFLQAGDEQFF	TGCGCCAGCAGCTTCCTCCAGGCCGGGGATGAGCAGTTCTTC
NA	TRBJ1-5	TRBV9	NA	CASSKIGNQPQHF	TGTGCCAGCAGCAAGATAGGCAATCAGCCCCAGCATTTT
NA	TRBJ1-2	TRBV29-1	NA	CSVRDTYGYTF	TGCAGCGTCAGGGACACCTATGGCTACACCTTC